The 20 T cell receptor beta chains in this list originate from one sample, sequenced in a study of CD8 T cells in ankylosing spondylitis. Study conclusions and caveats: There was a TCR beta motif, made of eight highly homologous variants, that appeared characteristic of ankylosing spondylitis blood.

Their target antigens are unknown. One entry per CDR3 protein results from TCRdb running MiXCR on the 5' RACE reads. The sample includes around 890,000 distinct CDR3 sequences, approximately 12% seen only once; the top ten take approximately 0.46%. Sample: blood, either unsorted or a sorted T cell fraction (not recorded which). These receptors all stem from a male donor with ankylosing spondylitis.

This clonotype has at least ten counts. The CDR3 sequence: CSAPRRGGTDTQYF. The CDR3 region has the DNA TGCAGCGCTCCCCGTCGGGGGGGCACAGATACGCAGTATTTT. The rearrangement links TRBV29-1 to TRBJ2-3; 7 bases line up with TRBD2. The CDR3 is made up of 14 amino acids. V gave up 7 bases and J gave up 1 base; unmatched junction bases: 8. The germline V gene encodes CDR1 SQVTM and CDR2 ANQGSEA.

The chain links TRBV7-2 to TRBJ1-5; possibly TRBD1 for D (6 bases). Germline CDR1 reads SGHTA; CDR2 reads FQGNSA. The ends were cut back, 1 base at V and 3 bases at J, with 10 bases in the middle. This CDR3 is built from 15 residues. CDR3 in DNA: TGTGCCAGCAGCTTAGTATCAGGGGCCAATCAGCCCCAGCATTTT. Translation: CASSLVSGANQPQHF.

This clonotype was counted many times. This chain joins TRBV20-1 and TRBJ1-2; tentatively, D is TRBD1 (5 bases). CDR3 length: 12 residues. V lost 0 bases to trimming and J lost 9 bases, with 11 bases between them. The germline CDR1 and CDR2 sequences are DFQATT and SNEGSKA (reference sequence). CDR3 sequence (DNA): TGCAGTGCTAGAGATCGGGGGTCGAGCTACACCTTC. This codes for CSARDRGSSYTF.

The CDR3 region is CAIGTGGNQPQHF. CDR3 sequence (DNA): TGTGCCATCGGGACAGGCGGCAATCAGCCCCAGCATTTT. The chain carries TRBV10-3 and TRBJ1-5; 8 bases match TRBD1. The germline V gene has CDR1 ENHRY and CDR2 SYGVKD. This CDR3 has 13 residues. V lost 8 bases, J lost 2 bases, and 2 bases stayed unmatched.

This clonotype showed up just a few times. The genes are TRBV5-1 and TRBJ2-5; 11 bases are a match to TRBD2. CDR1 is SGHRS and CDR2 is YFSETQ in the germline V gene. Trimming at V came to 5 bases and at J to 2 bases, leaving 5 bases not matched to a gene. This CDR3 spans 15 amino acids. The CDR3 coding sequence is TGCGCCAGCAGGGGGACTAGCGGCGAACAAGAGACCCAGTACTTC. It codes for CASRGTSGEQETQYF.

The CDR3 nucleotides read TGTGCCAGCAGCCAAGGATTGCGGGGGGCCCCCCGCTACAATGAGCAGTTCTTC. This encodes CASSQGLRGAPRYNEQFF. The chain is built from TRBV4-2 and TRBJ2-1; 8 bases fit TRBD2. The length of the CDR3 is 18 residues. The V gene's germline CDR1 is LGHNA and CDR2 YNFKEQ. Germline trimming cut 1 base from V and 3 bases from J; bases unmatched to any gene: 11.

There are a few counts of this clonotype. The chain combines TRBV6-6 with TRBJ2-5; a weak D match, TRBD2 (5 bases). V was clipped by 3 bases and J by 6 bases, with 11 bases between them. Germline values: CDR1 MNHNY, CDR2 SVGAGI (reference sequence). This CDR3 has 13 amino acids. In nucleotides, the CDR3 is TGTGCCAGCAGTTATTACGGCGGGCAGACCCAGTACTTC. The encoded protein is CASSYYGGQTQYF.

This clonotype has at least ten counts. The gene calls are TRBV28 and TRBJ2-7; 10 bases agree with TRBD2. The germline V gene has CDR1 MDHEN and CDR2 SYDVKM. V shed 2 bases, J shed 3 bases, and the junction held 7 bases outside the gene matches. This CDR3 spans 16 amino acids. DNA for the CDR3: TGTGCCAGCAGTTTAGGTGAGGCTAGCGGGAGCTACGAGCAGTACTTC. As protein: CASSLGEASGSYEQYF.

This clonotype has ten or more counts. The chain couples TRBV29-1 to TRBJ2-5; possible D gene TRBD2, 6 bases. Germline V gene data show CDR1 as SQVTM and CDR2 as ANQGSEA. V gave up 4 bases and J gave up 1 base, with 16 bases separating them. CDR3 size: 15 residues. The CDR3 region has the DNA TGCAGCGTTGTAGGGCTAGCGTACAGCCAAGAGACCCAGTACTTC. This gives the protein CSVVGLAYSQETQYF.

In its sample, this clonotype was seen a few times. This rearrangement joins TRBV20-1 to TRBJ1-4; possible D gene TRBD1, 5 bases. Germline loops: CDR1 DFQATT, CDR2 SNEGSKA (reference sequence). With 6 bases removed from V and 8 bases from J, the gap between germline ends came to 16 bases. The CDR3 extends over 13 amino acids. CDR3 in DNA: TGCAGTGCATGGGGGTCAGGGAACGAAAAACTGTTTTTT. Its translation: CSAWGSGNEKLFF.

The chain couples TRBV20-1 to TRBJ2-7; 7 bases are shared with TRBD1. In germline, CDR1 is DFQATT, CDR2 SNEGSKA (reference sequence). The CDR3 contains 13 residues. Trimming took 6 bases from V and 2 from J; bases not matched to a gene: 7. CDR3 nucleotides: TGCAGTGCCCCGGGACAGCCAACCTACGAGCAGTACTTC. This encodes CSAPGQPTYEQYF.

This clonotype was seen once. This chain links TRBV18 with TRBJ2-7, with a possible D match to TRBD2 (6 bases). Trimming took 2 bases from V and 5 from J, leaving 10 bases between them. Germline V gives CDR1 KGHSH, CDR2 LQKENI. The CDR3 spans 13 residues. In DNA, the CDR3 is TGTGCCAGCTCACCAGGAGGGAGCGACGAGCAGTACTTC. Protein product: CASSPGGSDEQYF.

This clonotype was seen a few times. The chain is built from TRBV7-2 and TRBJ2-3; D gene unclear. There are 15 residues in the CDR3. Germline assignment: CDR1 SGHTA and CDR2 FQGNSA. V was shortened by 2 bases and J by 2 bases, with 11 bases between the two germline ends. The CDR3 sequence: CASSLSVSPTDTQYF. Written as DNA, the CDR3 is TGTGCCAGCAGCTTATCTGTCAGCCCCACAGATACGCAGTATTTT.

This clonotype has only a few counts. The junction differs from germline at one of its ends, possibly a read error. J is TRBJ2-5 and V is TRBV5-6; a weak D match, TRBD2 (6 bases). The germline V gene has CDR1 SGHDT and CDR2 YYEEEE. The CDR3 has 12 amino acids. The DNA of the CDR3 is TGTGCCAGCAGCTTGTTTCGGGAGACCCACTACTTC. This encodes CASSLFRETHYF.

This clonotype was seen more than once but under ten times. This chain connects TRBV20-1 to TRBJ2-5; D not resolved. The CDR3 has 12 residues. In germline, CDR1 is DFQATT, CDR2 SNEGSKA (reference sequence). V was cut by 2 bases and J by 5 bases, with 9 bases left in between. CDR3 sequence (DNA): TGCAGTGCTAGACAACTTCGGGAGACCCAGTACTTC. Translation gives CSARQLRETQYF.

This chain uses TRBV5-5 with TRBJ2-3; TRBD2 might be the D (5 bases). The CDR3 sequence is 14 residues long. Trimming removed 3 bases at V and 6 bases at J, with 14 bases between. Germline assignment: CDR1 SGHKS and CDR2 YYEKEE (reference sequence). DNA of the CDR3: TGTGCCAGCAGCTCCGGGGTTCCGAGGGATACGCAGTATTTT. This encodes CASSSGVPRDTQYF.

This clonotype was seen many times. The chain is built from TRBV28 and TRBJ2-3; TRBD2 matches 7 bases. CDR1 and CDR2 (germline): MDHEN, SYDVKM. This CDR3 is 16 amino acids long. V dropped 3 bases and J dropped 0; count of bases not matched to a gene: 6. CDR3 DNA sequence: TGTGCCAGCAGTTTCCGCGGTAGCGGGAGCACAGATACGCAGTATTTT. Its translation: CASSFRGSGSTDTQYF.

The chain couples TRBV7-2 to TRBJ2-1, with D perhaps matching TRBD2 (5 bases). Germline CDR1 SGHTA, CDR2 FQGNSA. The CDR3 runs 14 residues. Trimming took 5 bases from V and 9 from J, leaving 17 bases between them. The CDR3: CASSAGLALVEQFF. In DNA form, the CDR3 reads TGTGCCAGCAGCGCAGGACTGGCTTTAGTTGAGCAGTTCTTC.

The V and J genes are TRBV20-1 and TRBJ2-7, with D unclear. The CDR3 is 12 amino acids. The V gene's germline CDR1 is DFQATT and CDR2 SNEGSKA (reference sequence). V lost 6 bases, J lost 0 bases, and 9 bases lay in between. The CDR3 coding sequence is TGCAGTGCCCTTCCTTACTCCTACGAGCAGTACTTC. This sequence encodes CSALPYSYEQYF.

V and J are TRBV7-3 and TRBJ1-1; D is perhaps TRBD1 (6 bases). The V gene's germline CDR1 is SGHTA and CDR2 FQGTGA. CDR3 length equals 13 residues. V was shortened by 5 bases and J by 8 bases, with 15 bases between the two germline ends. The chain's CDR3 is CASSRGGTREAFF. The CDR3 DNA follows: TGTGCCAGCAGCCGCGGAGGGACACGGGAAGCTTTCTTT.